The 10 T cell receptor beta chains listed next were all sequenced from one sample in a study of blood T cell repertoires in COVID-19 (dated by TCRdb to the early 2020s). The library came from the immunoSEQ multiplex PCR assay. Here the immuneACCESS table is served through TCRdb, limited to in-frame sequences with V and J called. Missing clones are a known gap in these copies; in checked studies unresolved V genes cover under half, and the rest lacks a known reason. A total of about 170,000 clones appear in this sample, 86% of them only once. The top ten clonotypes cover over 7% of the sample. Specimen: peripheral blood. The source is an elderly woman in a cohort sampled during active or convalescent COVID-19.

The CDR3 here is CASSTTGSSYEQYF. Written as DNA, the CDR3 is TGTGCCAGCAGCACCACAGGGAGCTCCTACGAGCAGTACTTC. The chain employs TRBV5-5 and TRBJ2-7; D possibly corresponds to TRBD1 (6 bases). CDR3 length equals 14 residues. Trimming took off 4 bases at V and 0 bases at J, with 11 bases between the two ends. Germline CDR1 and CDR2: SGHKS and YYEKEE (reference sequence).

This clone was picked up one time. The chain links TRBV10-3 to TRBJ2-7; 12 bases line up with TRBD2. Losses at the gene ends were 10 bases for V and 1 base for J; bases not matched to a gene: 8. CDR3 size: 15 residues. From germline, CDR1 is ENHRY and CDR2 SYGVKD. The CDR3 region has the DNA TGTGCCACCGGACTGGGACTAGCGGGTTCCTACGAGCAGTACTTC. It is translated as CATGLGLAGSYEQYF.

This chain uses TRBV28 with TRBJ1-1; 7 bases match TRBD1. The CDR3 has 14 amino acids. The ends lost 2 bases at V and 5 bases at J; junction bases unmatched: 5. Germline V gene sequence: CDR1 MDHEN, CDR2 SYDVKM. The DNA for the CDR3 is TGTGCCAGCAGTTTAGGCAGGGGGAGAACTGAAGCTTTCTTT. Translating it yields CASSLGRGRTEAFF.

The rearrangement joins TRBV19 to TRBJ1-1; no firm D call. The germline gives CDR1 LNHDA, CDR2 SQIVND (reference sequence). The CDR3 contains 15 residues. V was clipped by 0 bases and J by 0 bases, with 8 bases between them. CDR3 loop: CASSIDRVMNTEAFF. In DNA form, the CDR3 reads TGTGCCAGTAGTATAGATCGGGTGATGAACACTGAAGCTTTCTTT.

The chain joins TRBV28 to TRBJ1-5, with a possible D match to TRBD1 (6 bases). The CDR3 extends over 13 amino acids. V lost 11 bases to trimming and J lost 7 bases, with 18 bases between them. Germline values: CDR1 MDHEN, CDR2 SYDVKM. CDR3 bases: TGTGCCTCCAGGGGCGCAAGACCCCAGCCCCAGCATTTT. The encoded protein is CASRGARPQPQHF. Supplemented by reference TRBV28 and TRBJ1-5, the full variable domain reads DVKVTQSSRYLVKRTGEKVFLECVQDMDHENMFWYRQDPGLGLRLIYFSYDVKMKEKGDIPEGYSVSREKKERFSLILESASTNQTSMYLCASRGARPQPQHFGDGTRLSIL.

The chain joins TRBV15 to TRBJ2-4; TRBD1 matches 10 bases. CDR1 and CDR2 (germline): LNHNV, YYDKDF (reference sequence). V was clipped by 1 base and J by 6 bases; unmatched bases: 9. The CDR3 is 17 amino acids. Written as DNA, the CDR3 is TGTGCCACCAGCAGAGTAGTAGGGGACAGGGGCATAAACATTCAGTACTTC. The encoded protein is CATSRVVGDRGINIQYF. The full variable domain, with the rest looked up from reference TRBV15 and TRBJ2-4, is DAMVIQNPRYQVTQFGKPVTLSCSQTLNHNVMYWYQQKSSQAPKLLFHYYDKDFNNEADTPDNFQSRRPNTSFCFLDIRSPGLGDTAMYLCATSRVVGDRGINIQYFGAGTRLSVL.

This rearrangement joins TRBV3-1 (or the pseudogene TRBV3-2) to TRBJ2-3; 10 bases match TRBD2. The ends lost 4 bases at V and 2 bases at J; junction bases unmatched: 3. The CDR3 has 15 amino acids. Germline CDR1 reads LGHDT; CDR2 reads YNNKEL (reference sequence). The CDR3 sequence is CASSLTSGVTDTQYF. In DNA, the CDR3 is TGTGCCAGCAGCCTAACTAGCGGGGTCACAGATACGCAGTATTTT.

CDR3 protein: CASSFGQGGELFF. The CDR3 region has the DNA TGTGCCAGCAGTTTTGGACAGGGAGGGGAGCTGTTTTTT. V gene TRBV27 combines with J gene TRBJ2-2; 8 bases are a match to TRBD1. Germline CDR1 is MNHEY and CDR2 is SMNVEV (reference sequence). The ends lost 3 bases at V and 8 bases at J; junction bases unmatched: 2. This CDR3 comprises 13 residues.

This chain connects TRBV11-2 to TRBJ1-4; maybe TRBD1 (6 bases). The CDR3 has 15 residues. Germline V gene data show CDR1 as SGHAT and CDR2 as FQNNGV. V lost 2 bases to trimming and J lost 5 bases, with 12 bases between them. The CDR3 bases are TGTGCCAGCAGCTTATTTGCAGGGGCGAATGAAAAACTGTTTTTT. Amino acids: CASSLFAGANEKLFF.

The CDR3 nucleotides are TGTGCCAGCAGCCGTATTGGGGGGGCAACAGATACGCAGTATTTT. Its translation is CASSRIGGATDTQYF. This sequence joins TRBV7-2 and TRBJ2-3; D possibly corresponds to TRBD2 (7 bases). The CDR3 covers 15 residues. Trimming removed 5 bases at V and 3 bases at J, with 15 bases between. In germline, CDR1 is SGHTA, CDR2 FQGNSA.